These 3 T cell receptor beta chains share one sample of origin, sequenced in a study of blood T cell repertoires in COVID-19. Only in-frame clones appear in the TCRdb table, and some are missing; sequencing was by immunoSEQ multiplex PCR. The table lists around 160,000 clones, 90% of them singletons. The sample consisted of peripheral blood. The receptors were gathered from a man aged 55 to 69 with active or convalescent COVID-19.

The V call is TRBV5-1, the J call TRBJ1-1; D may be TRBD1 (5 bases). This CDR3 region has 15 residues. Germline loops: CDR1 SGHRS, CDR2 YFSETQ. V gave up 1 base and J gave up 3 bases, with 13 bases separating them. The CDR3 DNA follows: TGCGCCAGCAGCTTGCAACAGGTTGGAGACACTGAAGCTTTCTTT. Its protein product is CASSLQQVGDTEAFF.

The genes are TRBV11-2 and TRBJ2-5, with no clear D. CDR1 is SGHAT, CDR2 FQNNGV, per germline. Trimming took 3 bases from V and 4 from J, leaving 9 bases between them. The CDR3 consists of 13 residues. The CDR3 region has the DNA TGTGCCAGCAGCTTGGGTCAGGTAGAGACCCAGTACTTC. It codes for CASSLGQVETQYF.

This rearrangement joins TRBV6-5 to TRBJ1-1; 7 bases map to TRBD1. Germline assignment: CDR1 MNHEY and CDR2 SVGAGI. The CDR3 spans 15 residues. The junction had 11 bases not matched to a gene; V was cut back by 5 bases and J by 5 bases. The CDR3 here is CASSTLTGLGTEAFF. The CDR3 DNA reads TGTGCCAGCAGTACCTTGACAGGGTTGGGGACTGAAGCTTTCTTT.